This T cell receptor beta chain was found in a study of CD8 T cells in ankylosing spondylitis. Per the germline V gene, CDR1 is MGHRA and CDR2 is YSYEKL. The CDR3 has 15 amino acids. V was pared by 4 bases and J by 6 bases, with 6 bases of the junction left unmatched. This clonotype has a handful of counts. TCRdb processed the 5' RACE reads anew with MiXCR; each CDR3 protein has one entry. The sample has some 200,000 distinct CDR3 sequences, about 13% seen once. The sample consisted of blood, either unsorted or a sorted T cell fraction (not recorded which). The sequence was obtained from a male donor with ankylosing spondylitis or in good health (not recorded which). This chain joins TRBV4-1 and TRBJ2-2; TRBD2 matches at 9 bases. The CDR3 loop is CASSLSGSMAGELFF. CDR3 sequence (DNA): TGCGCCAGCAGCCTTAGCGGGAGTATGGCCGGGGAGCTGTTTTTT.